The source of this T cell receptor beta chain is a study of OX40 agonist ivuxolimab in advanced cancers. Study summary: The dose-escalation cohort had hepatocellular carcinoma, melanoma, renal cell or head and neck cancer.

CDR1 and CDR2 from the germline V gene are SSHAT and FNYEAQ (reference sequence). The CDR3 length is 15 residues. TCRdb's copy holds only in-frame clones and misses some; the assay was immunoSEQ multiplex PCR. In the table there are under 65,000 clones, approximately 85% of which are singletons. Details on this clone: One end of the junction fails to match germline, which may point to a read error.

Sequenced here: CD4+ or CD8+ T cells sorted from blood, sampled in a trial of the OX40 agonist ivuxolimab. The gene calls are TRBV7-7 and TRBJ2-3; maybe TRBD2 (7 bases). The sequence came from an adult with an advanced solid tumor such as melanoma, head and neck, liver or kidney cancer. CDR3 sequence (DNA): TGTGCTAGCAGCCGCTCGGGGGGCCGAGGAGATACGCAGTATTTT. Protein sequence: CASSRSGGRGDTQYF.